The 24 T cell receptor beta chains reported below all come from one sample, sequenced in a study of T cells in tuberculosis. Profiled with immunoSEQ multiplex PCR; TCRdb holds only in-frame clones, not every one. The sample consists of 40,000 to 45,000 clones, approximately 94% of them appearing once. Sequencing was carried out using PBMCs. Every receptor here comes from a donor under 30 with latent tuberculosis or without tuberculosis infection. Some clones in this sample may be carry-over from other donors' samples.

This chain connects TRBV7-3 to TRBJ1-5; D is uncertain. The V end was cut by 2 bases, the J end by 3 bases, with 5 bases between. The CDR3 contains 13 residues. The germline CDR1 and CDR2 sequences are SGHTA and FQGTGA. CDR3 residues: CASSLYPNQPQHF. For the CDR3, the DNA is TGTGCCAGCAGCTTATATCCCAATCAGCCCCAGCATTTT.

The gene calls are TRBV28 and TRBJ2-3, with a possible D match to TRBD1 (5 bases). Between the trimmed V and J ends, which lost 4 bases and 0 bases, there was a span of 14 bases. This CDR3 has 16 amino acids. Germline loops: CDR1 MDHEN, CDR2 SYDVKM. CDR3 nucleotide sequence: TGTGCCAGCAGTTCCCATTTGACAGATAGCACAGATACGCAGTATTTT. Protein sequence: CASSSHLTDSTDTQYF.

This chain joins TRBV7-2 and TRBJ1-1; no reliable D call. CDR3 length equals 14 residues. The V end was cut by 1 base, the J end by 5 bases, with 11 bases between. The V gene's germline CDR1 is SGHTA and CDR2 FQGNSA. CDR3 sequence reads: CASSLGKRGTEAFF. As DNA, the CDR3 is TGTGCCAGCAGCTTAGGAAAAAGAGGTACTGAAGCTTTCTTT.

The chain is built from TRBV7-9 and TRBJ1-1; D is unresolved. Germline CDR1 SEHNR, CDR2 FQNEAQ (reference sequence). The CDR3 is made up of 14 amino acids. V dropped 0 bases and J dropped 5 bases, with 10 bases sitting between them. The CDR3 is CASSLASGGTEAFF. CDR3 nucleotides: TGTGCCAGCAGCTTAGCTTCCGGCGGGACTGAAGCTTTCTTT.

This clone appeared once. The CDR3, as DNA: TGTGCCAGCAGCTTGGGAAGGGGCTCCAATCAGCCCCAGCATTTT. Translating gives CASSLGRGSNQPQHF. The rearrangement joins TRBV5-4 to TRBJ1-5, with a weak D call TRBD1 (5 bases). Germline values: CDR1 SGHNT, CDR2 YYREEE (reference sequence). The CDR3 runs to 15 residues. V lost 0 bases to trimming and J lost 3 bases, with 10 bases between them.

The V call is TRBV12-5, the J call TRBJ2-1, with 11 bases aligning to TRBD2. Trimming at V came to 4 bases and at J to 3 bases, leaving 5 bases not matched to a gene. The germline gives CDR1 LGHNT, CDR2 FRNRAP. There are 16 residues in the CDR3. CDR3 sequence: CASGWGTSGSYNEQFF. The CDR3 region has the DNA TGTGCTAGTGGTTGGGGGACTAGCGGCAGCTACAATGAGCAGTTCTTC.

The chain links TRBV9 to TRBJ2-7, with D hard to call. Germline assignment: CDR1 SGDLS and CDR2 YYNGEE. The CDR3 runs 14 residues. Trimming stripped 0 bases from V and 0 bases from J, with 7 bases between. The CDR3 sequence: CASSVVPYSYEQYF. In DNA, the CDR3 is TGTGCCAGCAGCGTAGTCCCCTACTCCTACGAGCAGTACTTC.

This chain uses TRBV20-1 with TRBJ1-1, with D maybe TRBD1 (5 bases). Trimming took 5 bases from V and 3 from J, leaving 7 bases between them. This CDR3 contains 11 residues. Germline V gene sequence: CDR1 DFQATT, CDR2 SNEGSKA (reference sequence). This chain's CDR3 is CSAGGDTEAFF. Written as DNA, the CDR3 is TGCAGTGCTGGGGGGGACACTGAAGCTTTCTTT.

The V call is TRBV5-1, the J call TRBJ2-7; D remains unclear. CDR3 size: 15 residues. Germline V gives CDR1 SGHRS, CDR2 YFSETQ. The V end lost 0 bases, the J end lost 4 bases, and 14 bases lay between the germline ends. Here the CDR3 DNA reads TGCGCCAGCAGCTTGGCCCAAGCCCCCCCTTACGAGCAGTACTTC. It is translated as CASSLAQAPPYEQYF.

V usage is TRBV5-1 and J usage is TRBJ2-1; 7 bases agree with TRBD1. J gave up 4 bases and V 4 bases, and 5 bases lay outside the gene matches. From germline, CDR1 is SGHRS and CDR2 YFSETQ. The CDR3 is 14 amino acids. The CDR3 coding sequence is TGCGCCAGCAGCAACCAGGGACAGTACAATGAGCAGTTCTTC. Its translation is CASSNQGQYNEQFF.

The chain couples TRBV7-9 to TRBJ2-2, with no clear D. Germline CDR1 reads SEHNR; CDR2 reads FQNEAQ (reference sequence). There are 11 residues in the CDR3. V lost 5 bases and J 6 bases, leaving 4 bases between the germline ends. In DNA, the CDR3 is TGTGCCAGCAGCCGGGCCGGGGAGCTGTTTTTT. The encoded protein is CASSRAGELFF. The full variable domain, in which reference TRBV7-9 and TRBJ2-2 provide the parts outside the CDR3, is DTGVSQNPRHKITKRGQNVTFRCDPISEHNRLYWYRQTLGQGPEFLTYFQNEAQLEKSRLLSDRFSAERPKGSFSTLEIQRTEQGDSAMYLCASSRAGELFFGEGSRLTVL.

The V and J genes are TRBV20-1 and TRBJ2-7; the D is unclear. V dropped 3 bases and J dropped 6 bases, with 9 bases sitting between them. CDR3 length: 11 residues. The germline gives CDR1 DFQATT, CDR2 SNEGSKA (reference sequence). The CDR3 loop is CSARFRSEQYF. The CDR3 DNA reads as TGCAGTGCTAGGTTCCGTTCCGAGCAGTACTTC.

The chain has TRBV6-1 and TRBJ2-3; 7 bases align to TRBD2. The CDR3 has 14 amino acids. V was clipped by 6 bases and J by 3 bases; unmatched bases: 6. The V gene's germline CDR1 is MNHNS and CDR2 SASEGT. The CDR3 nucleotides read TGTGCCAGCAGGGAGTCCGGGAGGACAGATACGCAGTATTTT. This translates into CASRESGRTDTQYF.

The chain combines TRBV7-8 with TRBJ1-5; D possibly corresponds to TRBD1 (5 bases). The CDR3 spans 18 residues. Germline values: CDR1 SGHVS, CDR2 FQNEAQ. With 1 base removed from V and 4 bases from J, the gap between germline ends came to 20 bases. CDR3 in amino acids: CASSLDLLVDRTNQPQHF. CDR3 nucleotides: TGTGCCAGCAGCTTAGATCTCTTGGTTGACAGAACTAATCAGCCCCAGCATTTT. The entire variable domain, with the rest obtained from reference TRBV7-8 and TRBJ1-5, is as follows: GAGVSQSPRYKVAKRGQDVALRCDPISGHVSLFWYQQALGQGPEFLTYFQNEAQLDKSGLPSDRFFAERPEGSVSTLKIQRTQQEDSAVYLCASSLDLLVDRTNQPQHFGDGTRLSIL.

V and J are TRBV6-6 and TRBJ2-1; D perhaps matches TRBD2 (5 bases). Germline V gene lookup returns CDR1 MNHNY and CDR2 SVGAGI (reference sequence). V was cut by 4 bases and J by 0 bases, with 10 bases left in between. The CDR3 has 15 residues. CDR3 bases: TGTGCCAGCAGTTCCCCGGCGGGCTCCTACAATGAGCAGTTCTTC. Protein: CASSSPAGSYNEQFF.

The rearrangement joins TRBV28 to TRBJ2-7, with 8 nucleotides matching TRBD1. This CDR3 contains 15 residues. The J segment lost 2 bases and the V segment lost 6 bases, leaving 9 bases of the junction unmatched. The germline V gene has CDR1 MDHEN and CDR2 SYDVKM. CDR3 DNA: TGTGCCAGCAGGTCAAGACAGGGGACGACCTACGAGCAGTACTTC. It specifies CASRSRQGTTYEQYF.

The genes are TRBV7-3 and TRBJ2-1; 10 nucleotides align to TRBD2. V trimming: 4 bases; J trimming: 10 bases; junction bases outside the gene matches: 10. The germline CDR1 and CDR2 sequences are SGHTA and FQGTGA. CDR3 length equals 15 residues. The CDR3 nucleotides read TGTGCCAGCAGCTCATCTAGCGGGAGCACCGGGGAGCAGTTCTTC. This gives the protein CASSSSSGSTGEQFF.

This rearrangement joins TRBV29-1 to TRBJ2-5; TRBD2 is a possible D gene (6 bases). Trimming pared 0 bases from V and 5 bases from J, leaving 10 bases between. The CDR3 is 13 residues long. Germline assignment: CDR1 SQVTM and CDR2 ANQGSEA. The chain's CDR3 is CSVEDWGRETQYF. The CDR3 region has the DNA TGCAGCGTTGAAGATTGGGGGAGGGAGACCCAGTACTTC.

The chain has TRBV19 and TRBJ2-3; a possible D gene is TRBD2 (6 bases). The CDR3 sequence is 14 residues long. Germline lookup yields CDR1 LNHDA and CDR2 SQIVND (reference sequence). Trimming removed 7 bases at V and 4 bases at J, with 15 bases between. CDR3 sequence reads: CASTEGPQPDTQYF. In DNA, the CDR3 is TGTGCCAGTACGGAGGGACCTCAACCAGATACGCAGTATTTT. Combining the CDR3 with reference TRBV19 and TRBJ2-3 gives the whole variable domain DGGITQSPKYLFRKEGQNVTLSCEQNLNHDAMYWYRQDPGQGLRLIYYSQIVNDFQKGDIAEGYSVSREKKESFPLTVTSAQKNPTAFYLCASTEGPQPDTQYFGPGTRLTVL.

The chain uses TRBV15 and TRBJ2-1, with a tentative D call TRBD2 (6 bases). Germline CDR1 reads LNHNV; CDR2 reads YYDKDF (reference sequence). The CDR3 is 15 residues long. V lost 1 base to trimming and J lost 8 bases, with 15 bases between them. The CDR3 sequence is CATSRVAATGDEQFF. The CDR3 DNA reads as TGTGCCACCAGCAGAGTAGCGGCCACTGGCGATGAGCAGTTCTTC.

The CDR3 DNA follows: TGTGCCAGCAGCCCCAACAGGGGGCTCTTTGACACCTTC. Translated: CASSPNRGLFDTF. The rearrangement uses TRBV28 and TRBJ1-2; TRBD1 matches 9 bases. V shed 6 bases, J shed 12 bases, and the junction held 11 bases outside the gene matches. The CDR3 consists of 13 residues. CDR1 is MDHEN and CDR2 is SYDVKM in the germline V gene.

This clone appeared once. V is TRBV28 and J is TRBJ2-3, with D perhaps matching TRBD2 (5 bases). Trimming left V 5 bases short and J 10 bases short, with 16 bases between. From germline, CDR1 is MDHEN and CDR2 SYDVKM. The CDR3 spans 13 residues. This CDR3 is CASSKSGSEAQYF. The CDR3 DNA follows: TGTGCCAGCAGTAAAAGTGGGAGCGAGGCGCAGTATTTT.

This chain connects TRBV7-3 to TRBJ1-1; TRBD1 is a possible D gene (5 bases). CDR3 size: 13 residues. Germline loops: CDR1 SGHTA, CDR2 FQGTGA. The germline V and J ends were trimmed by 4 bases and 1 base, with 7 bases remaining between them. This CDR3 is CASSSGQNTEAFF. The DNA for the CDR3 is TGTGCCAGCAGCTCTGGACAGAACACTGAAGCTTTCTTT.

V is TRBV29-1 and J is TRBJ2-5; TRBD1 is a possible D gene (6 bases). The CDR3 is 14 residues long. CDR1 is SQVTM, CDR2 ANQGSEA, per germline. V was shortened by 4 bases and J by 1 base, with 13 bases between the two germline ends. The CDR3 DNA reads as TGCAGCGTTGGATTGGGGGCCGCCCAAGAGACCCAGTACTTC. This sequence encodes CSVGLGAAQETQYF.